A single sample is the source of the 27 T cell receptor beta chains below, sequenced in a study of blood T cells in healthy people across ages. It was with a sample-barcoded 5' primer and a J-beta primer mix that a second PCR of roughly 6 to 12 cycles was run. TCRdb reprocessed the 5' RACE reads via MiXCR and lists one record per CDR3 protein. Of roughly 1.5 million distinct CDR3 sequences in the sample, about 42% are singletons; the top ten hold roughly 3.7%. Sequencing was performed on blood. These receptors came from a woman aged 18-35 years in good health.

This clonotype has only one observation. The CDR3 sequence: CASSSRSRDRGPNEQYF. In DNA, the CDR3 is TGTGCCAGCAGCTCAAGATCACGGGACAGGGGGCCTAATGAGCAGTACTTC. The V call is TRBV7-9, the J call TRBJ2-5; TRBD1 agrees at 12 bases. There are 17 residues in the CDR3. Trimming cost V 4 bases and J 11 bases; bases outside gene matches: 17. Germline lookup yields CDR1 SEHNR and CDR2 FQNEAQ (reference sequence).

The chain uses TRBV20-1 and TRBJ1-1; tentatively, D is TRBD1 (5 bases). V was cut by 0 bases and J by 7 bases, with 15 bases left in between. CDR3 length: 14 residues. Germline V gene lookup returns CDR1 DFQATT and CDR2 SNEGSKA (reference sequence). In nucleotides, the CDR3 is TGCAGTGCTAGAGATTCCGAGGGGATGGGTGAAGCTTTCTTT. As protein: CSARDSEGMGEAFF.

The chain is built from TRBV5-1 and TRBJ2-5, with 9 bases that match TRBD1. The J call may be incorrect, as the DNA end agrees better with TRBJ2-7. CDR1 SGHRS and CDR2 YFSETQ come from the germline V gene. The CDR3 totals 14 residues. CDR3 DNA: TGCGCCAGCAGTTCCACAGGGGGCGACTACGAGCAGTACTTC. Its translation is CASSSTGGDYEQYF.

This chain uses TRBV29-1 with TRBJ2-7; 7 positions match TRBD1. The CDR3 is 14 amino acids. The germline gives CDR1 SQVTM, CDR2 ANQGSEA. The V gene end was trimmed by 4 bases and the J gene end by 0 bases; junction bases not matched to a gene: 6. This chain's CDR3 is CSVVSGQTSYEQYF. CDR3 in DNA: TGCAGCGTTGTCTCGGGACAGACCTCCTACGAGCAGTACTTC.

There are a few counts of this clonotype. The V call is TRBV7-2, the J call TRBJ1-1; D unclear. Germline CDR1 is SGHTA and CDR2 is FQGNSA. Trimming left V 1 base short and J 10 bases short, with 28 bases between. The CDR3 totals 18 residues. The CDR3 is CASSLGVLRVAPYNAAFF. The CDR3 bases are TGTGCCAGCAGCTTAGGGGTGTTGAGGGTCGCGCCCTATAACGCAGCTTTCTTT.

This chain links TRBV7-2 with TRBJ2-5; D may be TRBD2 (6 bases). The assigned J gene may be wrong: the sequence end matches TRBJ2-7 better. This CDR3 contains 15 residues. Germline loops: CDR1 SGHTA, CDR2 FQGNSA. The CDR3 here is CASSYRLDRFYEQYF. The DNA of the CDR3 is TGTGCCAGCAGCTACCGACTAGATCGGTTTTACGAGCAGTACTTC.

Only a few counts were recorded for this clonotype. The V and J genes are TRBV20-1 and TRBJ1-2, with D unresolved. This CDR3 spans 13 amino acids. The V end was cut by 6 bases, the J end by 6 bases, with 17 bases between. Germline V CDR1 and CDR2: DFQATT, SNEGSKA (reference sequence). The CDR3 DNA sequence: TGCAGTGCCAGACGACGGAGGGTGGATGGCTACACCTTC. Translated, it gives CSARRRRVDGYTF.

This sequence joins TRBV2 and TRBJ2-7, with D unresolved. V was cut by 10 bases and J by 9 bases, with 7 bases left in between. The germline gives CDR1 SNHLY, CDR2 FYNNEI. The CDR3 is 8 residues long. The DNA for the CDR3 is TGTGCCACAGGAATGCAGTACTTC. It specifies CATGMQYF.

The gene calls are TRBV7-2 and TRBJ2-2; 10 bases map to TRBD2. Germline V lookup: CDR1 SGHTA, CDR2 FQGNSA. With 2 bases clipped from V and 7 bases from J, the junction kept 7 bases outside the gene matches. The CDR3 covers 16 residues. The CDR3 sequence: CASSLFSGGAGGELFF. CDR3 nucleotides: TGTGCCAGCAGCTTATTCAGCGGGGGGGCCGGCGGGGAGCTGTTTTTT.

J is TRBJ2-7 and V is TRBV9; TRBD2 matches 11 bases. V dropped 0 bases and J dropped 7; count of bases not matched to a gene: 9. The CDR3 extends over 16 amino acids. Germline V gene lookup returns CDR1 SGDLS and CDR2 YYNGEE. The CDR3 region has the DNA TGTGCCAGCAGCGTAGTGGCTAGCGGGGGGTACAATGAGCAGTACTTC. This encodes CASSVVASGGYNEQYF.

In its sample, this clonotype was seen a few times. The V and J genes are TRBV27 and TRBJ2-7, with D unclear. V was trimmed by 3 bases and J by 6 bases, leaving 18 bases between them. The CDR3 runs 15 residues. Germline V lookup: CDR1 MNHEY, CDR2 SMNVEV (reference sequence). DNA for the CDR3: TGTGCCAGCAGTTTCTGGCCTTCCACCCACGGCGAGCAGTACTTC. Its translation: CASSFWPSTHGEQYF.

About this clonotype: Compared with germline, one end of the junction differs, possibly owing to a read error. This sequence joins TRBV5-5 and TRBJ2-1; 8 nucleotides align to TRBD1. Per germline, CDR1 SGHKS and CDR2 YYEKEE (reference sequence). This CDR3 is 17 amino acids long. The CDR3 bases are TGTGCCAGCAGCTTGGAGAGCGGACAGGGTTATAGAAATGAGAAGTTCTTC. Translated, it gives CASSLESGQGYRNEKFF.

The rearrangement joins TRBV20-1 to TRBJ2-3; TRBD2 matches at 12 bases. Trimming removed 6 bases from V and 5 bases from J; junction bases left unmatched: 9. The CDR3 is made up of 15 amino acids. Per the germline V gene, CDR1 is DFQATT and CDR2 is SNEGSKA (reference sequence). DNA of the CDR3: TGCAGTGCGGGAGCTAGCGGGGGGGCCTTAGATACGCAGTATTTT. Encoded protein: CSAGASGGALDTQYF.

Here the CDR3 reads CASSLGDGQGRNIQYF. As DNA, the CDR3 is TGTGCCAGCAGCCTAGGGGACGGACAGGGGAGGAACATTCAGTACTTC. This chain joins TRBV7-2 and TRBJ2-7; 9 bases are a match to TRBD1. The J call may be wrong; the DNA end is better matched by TRBJ2-4. Germline V gene data show CDR1 as SGHTA and CDR2 as FQGNSA. The CDR3 totals 16 residues.

This clonotype was picked up one time. J is TRBJ2-2 and V is TRBV5-1, with TRBD1 as a possible D gene (6 bases). V gave up 4 bases and J gave up 2 bases, with 12 bases separating them. Germline assignment: CDR1 SGHRS and CDR2 YFSETQ. The CDR3 loop spans 15 amino acids. As DNA, the CDR3 is TGCGCCAGCAGCGCCCGACAGGATAACACCGGGGAGCTGTTTTTT. It yields the protein CASSARQDNTGELFF.

This clonotype was seen ten or more times. This chain links TRBV7-2 with TRBJ2-4; D unresolved. CDR3 size: 17 residues. Trimming removed 1 base at V and 0 bases at J, with 13 bases between. CDR1 is SGHTA and CDR2 is FQGNSA in the germline V gene. The CDR3 spells CASSLVGGELAKNIQYF. The CDR3 nucleotides read TGTGCCAGCAGCTTAGTGGGCGGAGAACTAGCCAAAAACATTCAGTACTTC.

This clonotype turned up a few times. The rearrangement joins TRBV11-2 to TRBJ2-1; D is perhaps TRBD1 (5 bases). The V end lost 0 bases, the J end lost 11 bases, and 14 bases lay between the germline ends. Germline CDR1 SGHAT, CDR2 FQNNGV. This CDR3 has 14 amino acids. The CDR3 sequence is CASSLDHRTIKQFF. The CDR3 nucleotides read TGTGCCAGCAGCTTAGATCACAGGACGATCAAGCAGTTCTTC. Full variable domain (outside the CDR3, taken from reference TRBV11-2 and TRBJ2-1): EAGVAQSPRYKIIEKRQSVAFWCNPISGHATLYWYQQILGQGPKLLIQFQNNGVVDDSQLPKDRFSAERLKGVDSTLKIQPAKLEDSAVYLCASSLDHRTIKQFFGPGTRLTVL.

Only a few counts were recorded for this clonotype. The rearrangement uses TRBV12-3 or TRBV12-4 and TRBJ1-1, with D possibly TRBD1 on 5 matching bases. The CDR3 runs 14 residues. V was pared by 6 bases and J by 1 base, with 12 bases between. The CDR3 is CASRLGTQNTEAFF. The CDR3 region has the DNA TGTGCCAGCAGACTCGGGACTCAGAACACTGAAGCTTTCTTT.

This clonotype turned up a few times. The CDR3 nucleotides are TGCAGTGCGGGGACTAGCGGGACCCCTAGCACAGATACGCAGTATTTT. It specifies CSAGTSGTPSTDTQYF. The V and J genes are TRBV20-1 and TRBJ2-3, with 13 bases fitting TRBD2. Germline lookup yields CDR1 DFQATT and CDR2 SNEGSKA (reference sequence). This CDR3 region has 16 residues. After removal of 6 bases from V and 0 bases from J, the junction contained 6 bases not matched to a gene.

This clonotype has only one observation. The chain joins TRBV2 to TRBJ2-3; D remains unclear. The V gene lost 7 bases and the J gene lost 6 bases, with 14 bases spanning the gap. Germline-derived CDR1 and CDR2 are SNHLY and FYNNEI. CDR3 length equals 13 residues. In DNA form, the CDR3 reads TGTGCCAGCACTGCCCGCTTCATCGATACGCAGTATTTT. Residues: CASTARFIDTQYF. Combining the CDR3 with reference TRBV2 and TRBJ2-3 gives the whole variable domain EPEVTQTPSHQVTQMGQEVILRCVPISNHLYFYWYRQILGQKVEFLVSFYNNEISEKSEIFDDQFSVERPDGSNFTLKIRSTKLEDSAMYFCASTARFIDTQYFGPGTRLTVL.

The chain joins TRBV6-1 to TRBJ2-1; D perhaps matches TRBD1 (6 bases). The DNA end is more similar to TRBJ2-7, so the J call may be wrong. Germline lookup yields CDR1 MNHNS and CDR2 SASEGT. The CDR3 contains 15 residues. In DNA, the CDR3 is TGTGCCAGCAGCGGACAGACAGGCGCCTACAATGAGCAGTACTTC. Its translation: CASSGQTGAYNEQYF.

This rearrangement joins TRBV6-5 to TRBJ1-2; TRBD1 aligns across 7 bases. CDR1 and CDR2 from the germline V gene are MNHEY and SVGAGI. The CDR3 totals 11 residues. V was pared by 6 bases and J by 10 bases, with 5 bases of the junction left unmatched. CDR3 protein: CASRYRGSYTF. The CDR3 DNA reads as TGTGCCAGCAGATACAGGGGTTCCTACACCTTC.

This clonotype came up many times. The chain employs TRBV12-3 or TRBV12-4 and TRBJ2-1; a possible D gene is TRBD2 (6 bases). V was cut by 6 bases and J by 4 bases, with 13 bases left in between. The CDR3 is 14 amino acids. The chain's CDR3 is CASSPTGVYNEQFF. CDR3 nucleotides: TGTGCCAGCAGCCCGACGGGGGTATACAATGAGCAGTTCTTC.

The V and J genes are TRBV20-1 and TRBJ2-1; D uncertain. V lost 0 bases to trimming and J lost 5 bases, with 11 bases between them. The germline CDR1 and CDR2 sequences are DFQATT and SNEGSKA (reference sequence). This CDR3 is 14 amino acids long. The CDR3 nucleotides are TGCAGTGCTAGAGATCCTAGAAGGAACAATGAGCAGTTCTTC. Protein product: CSARDPRRNNEQFF.

This sequence joins TRBV5-1 and TRBJ1-5; D ambiguous. The germline CDR1 and CDR2 sequences are SGHRS and YFSETQ. Trimming removed 4 bases at V and 6 bases at J, with 11 bases between. CDR3 length: 13 amino acids. The CDR3 spells CASSRDWGQPQHF. CDR3 bases: TGCGCCAGCAGCCGGGATTGGGGTCAGCCCCAGCATTTT.

This clonotype has a handful of counts. J is TRBJ2-7 and V is TRBV20-1; 7 nucleotides match TRBD2. This CDR3 is built from 14 residues. V was pared by 5 bases and J by 0 bases, with 7 bases of the junction left unmatched. CDR1 and CDR2 from the germline V gene are DFQATT and SNEGSKA (reference sequence). The CDR3 reads CSARNGGSSYEQYF. CDR3 coding DNA: TGCAGTGCTCGCAACGGGGGGAGCTCCTACGAGCAGTACTTC.

The J gene is TRBJ1-3, the V gene TRBV11-2, with D perhaps matching TRBD1 (5 bases). V lost 0 bases and J lost 1, with 7 bases in between. This CDR3 is built from 15 residues. Germline V gene data show CDR1 as SGHAT and CDR2 as FQNNGV. The CDR3 loop reads CASSLEGVSGNTIYF. In DNA, the CDR3 is TGTGCCAGCAGCTTAGAGGGGGTATCTGGAAACACCATATATTTT.